Listed here is a single T cell receptor beta chain. This sample is part of a study of technical replicates of blood from several donors. The CDR3 is 14 amino acids. Trimming cost V 7 bases and J 7 bases; bases outside gene matches: 6. CDR1 and CDR2 from the germline V gene are SQVTM and ANQGSEA. Assay used: immunoSEQ multiplex PCR; TCRdb lists only in-frame clones, some missing. The repertoire includes 74,000 or so clones, around 92% of them detected once, and more than 0.3% sits in the top ten. The sequencing sample was made of T cells isolated from PBMCs. The receptor's source is a human donor in good health. The chain couples TRBV29-1 to TRBJ2-1; 14 bases agree with TRBD2. CDR3 DNA sequence: TGCAGCGGTCACGGGACTAGCGGGAGAAATGAGCAGTTCTTC. Protein product: CSGHGTSGRNEQFF.